The T cell receptor (beta chain) described here comes from a study of PD-L1 blockade in urothelial cancer. Looking at the study overall: Patients started atezolizumab around 2014, 1,200 mg intravenously every 3 weeks.

The table came from immunoSEQ multiplex PCR; TCRdb's copy has only in-frame clones and leaves some out. The table has 95,000 or so clones, roughly 84% seen once. The CDR3 extends over 16 amino acids. V lost 0 bases to trimming and J lost 5 bases, with 14 bases between them. The V gene's germline CDR1 is SGDLS and CDR2 YYNGEE. Documented time point: pretreatment peripheral blood. This clone showed up just a few times. The chain uses TRBV9 and TRBJ2-2; D perhaps matches TRBD2 (6 bases). This receptor was obtained from a man aged 55 to 70 with urothelial cancer. Here the sequenced sample was PBMCs, taken around atezolizumab (anti-PD-L1) treatment. In nucleotides, the CDR3 is TGTGCCAGCAGCGTAGCGGGGGACTCGAGTACCGGGGAGCTGTTTTTT. Its protein product is CASSVAGDSSTGELFF.